The 10 T cell receptor beta chains given below trace back to one sample, sequenced in a study of shared clonotypes between healthy human individuals. TCRdb's copy holds only in-frame clones and misses some; the assay was immunoSEQ multiplex PCR. The sample records roughly 2.6 million clones, roughly 92% being singletons. The sequenced sample was naive CD4+ T cells sorted from blood. The subset is: CD45RA+ positively selected. The origin of the receptors is a man younger than 35 in good health.

This chain joins TRBV14 and TRBJ2-6; D gene unclear. This CDR3 region has 18 residues. Trimming removed 6 bases at V and 0 bases at J, with 18 bases between. CDR1 and CDR2 (germline): SGHDN, FVKESK. The CDR3 loop is CASSQHQLGLSGANVLTF. The CDR3 nucleotides read TGTGCCAGCAGTCAACATCAGCTCGGCCTCTCTGGGGCCAACGTCCTGACTTTC.

The chain recombines TRBV2 with TRBJ1-6; D may be TRBD1 (6 bases). Trimming pared 5 bases from V and 10 bases from J, leaving 18 bases between. Germline lookup yields CDR1 SNHLY and CDR2 FYNNEI. The CDR3 length is 15 residues. CDR3 bases: TGTGCCAGCAGTACCCTTGGACAGTTTTTATCACCCCTCCACTTT. It is translated as CASSTLGQFLSPLHF.

V is TRBV5-4 and J is TRBJ2-6, with 8 nucleotides matching TRBD2. V trimming: 4 bases; J trimming: 4 bases; junction bases outside the gene matches: 4. This CDR3 is 15 amino acids long. Germline loops: CDR1 SGHNT, CDR2 YYREEE (reference sequence). As DNA, the CDR3 is TGTGCCAGCAGCCCGGGAGGGCGCGGGGCCAACGTCCTGACTTTC. Residues: CASSPGGRGANVLTF. The full variable domain, rest sourced from reference TRBV5-4 and TRBJ2-6, is ETGVTQSPTHLIKTRGQQVTLRCSSQSGHNTVSWYQQALGQGPQFIFQYYREEENGRGNFPPRFSGLQFPNYSSELNVNALELDDSALYLCASSPGGRGANVLTFGAGSRLTVL.

The V and J genes are TRBV7-3 and TRBJ2-1, with 8 bases that match TRBD1. The CDR3 has 14 residues. The V and J ends lost 5 bases and 8 bases, in that order; junction bases with no gene match: 8. Per germline, CDR1 SGHTA and CDR2 FQGTGA. The CDR3 bases are TGTGCCAGCAGCAGTGGACAGGGCGGCGATGAGCAGTTCTTC. Its protein is CASSSGQGGDEQFF.

This clone was seen just once. The same CDR3 also results from other DNA sequences found in this sample. The rearrangement links TRBV5-1 to TRBJ1-4, with TRBD1 as a possible D gene (5 bases). Trimming left V 4 bases short and J 4 bases short, with 8 bases between. Looked up from germline, CDR1 is SGHRS and CDR2 is YFSETQ. CDR3 length equals 13 residues. CDR3 DNA: TGCGCCAGCAGCCCTGACAGTAATGAAAAACTGTTTTTT. Protein product: CASSPDSNEKLFF.

In this sample, this clone turned up a few times. The gene calls are TRBV6-1 and TRBJ1-3; D is unclear. From germline, CDR1 is MNHNS and CDR2 SASEGT. V was pared by 5 bases and J by 4 bases, with 6 bases between. The CDR3 sequence is 12 residues long. CDR3 sequence: CASSLNGNTIYF. DNA for the CDR3: TGTGCCAGCAGTTTAAACGGAAACACCATATATTTT.

This chain links TRBV30 with TRBJ2-7, with D perhaps assigned TRBD1 or TRBD2 (5 bases each). The V end lost 8 bases, the J end lost 4 bases, and 15 bases lay between the germline ends. The CDR3 spans 12 residues. CDR1 is GTSNPN and CDR2 is SVGIG in the germline V gene (reference sequence). CDR3 bases: TGTGCCCGAGGGACGGACACTTACGAGCAGTACTTC. As protein: CARGTDTYEQYF.

Written as DNA, the CDR3 is TGTGCCAGCAGCTGGGACAGGAATTCCTACGAGCAGTACTTC. Translated: CASSWDRNSYEQYF. The chain links TRBV5-4 to TRBJ2-7; TRBD1 matches at 8 bases. The V gene end was trimmed by 3 bases and the J gene end by 1 base; junction bases not matched to a gene: 3. Germline loops: CDR1 SGHNT, CDR2 YYREEE (reference sequence). This CDR3 has 14 residues.

The CDR3 nucleotides read TGCGCCAGCAGCCAAGGACTAGCGTGGGCCAGGGAGTCCTCTCGGGAGCTGTTTTTT. Translation gives CASSQGLAWARESSRELFF. This chain uses TRBV4-1 with TRBJ2-2; 8 bases match TRBD2. This CDR3 spans 19 amino acids. CDR1 and CDR2 (germline): MGHRA, YSYEKL. Trimming took 1 base from V and 9 from J; bases not matched to a gene: 19.

This clone was picked up one time. V gene TRBV5-8 combines with J gene TRBJ1-5; a possible D gene is TRBD1 (6 bases). Germline-derived CDR1 and CDR2 are SGHTS and YDEGEE. Trimming shortened V by 2 bases and J by 2 bases, and 11 bases separated the two germline ends. The CDR3 is made up of 15 amino acids. For the CDR3, the DNA is TGTGCCAGCAGCTTCCAGGGGATCGGCAATCAGCCCCAGCATTTT. It yields the protein CASSFQGIGNQPQHF.